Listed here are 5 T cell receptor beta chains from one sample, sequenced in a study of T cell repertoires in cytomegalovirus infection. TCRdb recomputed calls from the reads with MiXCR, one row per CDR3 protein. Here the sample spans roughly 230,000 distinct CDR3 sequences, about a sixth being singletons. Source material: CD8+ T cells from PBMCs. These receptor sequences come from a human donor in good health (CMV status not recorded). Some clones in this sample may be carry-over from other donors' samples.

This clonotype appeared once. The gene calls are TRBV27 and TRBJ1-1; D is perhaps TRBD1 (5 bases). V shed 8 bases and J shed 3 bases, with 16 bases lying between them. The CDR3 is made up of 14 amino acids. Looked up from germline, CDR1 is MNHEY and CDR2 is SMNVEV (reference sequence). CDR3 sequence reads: CASGSGTDDTEAFF. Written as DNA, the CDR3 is TGTGCCAGCGGTTCCGGGACGGACGACACTGAAGCTTTCTTT.

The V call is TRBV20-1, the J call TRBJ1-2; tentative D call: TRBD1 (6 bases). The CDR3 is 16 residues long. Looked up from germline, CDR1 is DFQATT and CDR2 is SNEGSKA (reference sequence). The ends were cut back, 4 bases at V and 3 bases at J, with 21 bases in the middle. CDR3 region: CSAITQGGAGDYGYTF. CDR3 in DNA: TGCAGTGCTATTACACAGGGAGGCGCTGGGGACTATGGCTACACCTTC.

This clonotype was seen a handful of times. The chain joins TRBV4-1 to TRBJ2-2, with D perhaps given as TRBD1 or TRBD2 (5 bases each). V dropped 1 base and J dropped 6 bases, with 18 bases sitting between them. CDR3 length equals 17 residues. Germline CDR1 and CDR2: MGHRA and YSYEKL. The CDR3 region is CASSQGSGRPDSGELFF. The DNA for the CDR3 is TGCGCCAGCAGCCAAGGATCGGGGCGTCCTGATTCCGGGGAGCTGTTTTTT.

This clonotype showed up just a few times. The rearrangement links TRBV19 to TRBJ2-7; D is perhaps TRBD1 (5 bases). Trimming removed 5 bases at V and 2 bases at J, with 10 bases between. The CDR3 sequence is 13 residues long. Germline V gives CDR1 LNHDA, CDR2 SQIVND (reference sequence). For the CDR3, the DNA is TGTGCCAGTAGTGTAGGGGAAGCCTACGAGCAGTACTTC. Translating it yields CASSVGEAYEQYF.

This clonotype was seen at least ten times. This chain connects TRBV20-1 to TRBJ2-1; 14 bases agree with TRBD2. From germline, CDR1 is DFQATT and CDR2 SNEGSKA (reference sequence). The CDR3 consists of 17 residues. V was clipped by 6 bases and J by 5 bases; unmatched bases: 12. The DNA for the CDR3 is TGCAGTGCGGGACTAGCGGGGGTATCGGTATGGGACAATGAGCAGTTCTTC. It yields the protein CSAGLAGVSVWDNEQFF.